Shown below are 9 T cell receptor beta chains from a single sample sequenced in a study of T cells after yellow fever vaccination. One entry per CDR3 protein, called by TCRdb with MiXCR from the 5' RACE reads. Seen here are tens of thousands of distinct CDR3 sequences, 7.5% to 8% observed once, and the top ten hold less than 50%. Here the sequenced sample was CD8+ T cells sorted from PBMCs, taken on the day of the yellow fever booster vaccination. Receptor source: a man younger than 45 who received the YFV17D yellow fever vaccine.

The chain links TRBV7-9 to TRBJ2-7; TRBD2 matches at 11 bases. The CDR3 has 13 residues. The V segment lost 10 bases and the J segment 4 bases; nucleotides outside the gene matches: 6. Germline V gene lookup returns CDR1 SEHNR and CDR2 FQNEAQ (reference sequence). DNA for the CDR3: TGTGCCACCTCACTAGCGGGAGCATACGAGCAGTACTTC. It yields the protein CATSLAGAYEQYF. Full variable domain (outside the CDR3, taken from reference TRBV7-9 and TRBJ2-7): DTGVSQNPRHKITKRGQNVTFRCDPISEHNRLYWYRQTLGQGPEFLTYFQNEAQLEKSRLLSDRFSAERPKGSFSTLEIQRTEQGDSAMYLCATSLAGAYEQYFGPGTRLTVT.

This chain uses TRBV29-1 with TRBJ2-7, with D perhaps TRBD1 (6 bases). V lost 7 bases and J lost 0, with 10 bases in between. From germline, CDR1 is SQVTM and CDR2 ANQGSEA. The CDR3 sequence is 12 residues long. The CDR3 reads CSGWDTSYEQYF. The DNA of the CDR3 is TGCAGCGGGTGGGACACCTCCTACGAGCAGTACTTC.

There are a few counts of this clonotype. The V call is TRBV7-6, the J call TRBJ2-1; 7 bases line up with TRBD2. Germline CDR1 and CDR2: SGHVS and FNYEAQ. The CDR3 consists of 14 residues. With V trimmed by 5 bases and J by 5 bases, 6 bases remained unmatched. CDR3: CASSPRGGHNEQFF. In DNA, the CDR3 is TGTGCCAGCAGCCCCCGGGGAGGGCACAATGAGCAGTTCTTC. The variable domain in full, with the rest retrieved from reference TRBV7-6 and TRBJ2-1, is GAGVSQSPRYKVTKRGQDVALRCDPISGHVSLYWYRQALGQGPEFLTYFNYEAQQDKSGLPNDRFSAERPEGSISTLTIQRTEQRDSAMYRCASSPRGGHNEQFFGPGTRLTVL.

The chain is built from TRBV7-9 and TRBJ2-5; TRBD2 matches 8 bases. Losses at the gene ends were 5 bases for V and 0 bases for J; bases not matched to a gene: 5. The CDR3 extends over 15 amino acids. The germline gives CDR1 SEHNR, CDR2 FQNEAQ (reference sequence). The CDR3 coding sequence is TGTGCCAGCAGCCTAAAACTAGCGGACCAAGAGACCCAGTACTTC. Translated, it gives CASSLKLADQETQYF.

The chain joins TRBV9 to TRBJ2-3; no clear D. V lost 0 bases and J lost 2, with 10 bases in between. The CDR3 loop spans 15 amino acids. Per germline, CDR1 SGDLS and CDR2 YYNGEE. The chain's CDR3 is CASSVGGGYTDTQYF. As DNA, the CDR3 is TGTGCCAGCAGCGTAGGTGGCGGTTACACAGATACGCAGTATTTT.

The chain joins TRBV12-5 to TRBJ2-7; D not resolved. The CDR3 length is 11 residues. The V gene lost 10 bases and the J gene lost 3 bases, with 10 bases spanning the gap. Germline V gives CDR1 LGHNT, CDR2 FRNRAP. CDR3: CATSDGYEQYF. The CDR3 bases are TGTGCTACCTCGGACGGCTACGAGCAGTACTTC.

Ten or more counts support this clonotype. CDR3 sequence (DNA): TGTGCCAGTGCATCTGGGGACCGGGAGGTTTACGAGCAGTACTTC. Translating gives CASASGDREVYEQYF. V is TRBV25-1 and J is TRBJ2-7; 7 nucleotides match TRBD2. With 9 bases clipped from V and 4 bases from J, the junction kept 15 bases outside the gene matches. This CDR3 is built from 15 residues. Germline V gene sequence: CDR1 MGHDK, CDR2 SYGVNS.

This clonotype was recorded at least ten times. This chain links TRBV15 with TRBJ2-3; D may be TRBD1 (6 bases). The CDR3 has 15 residues. With 8 bases removed from V and 1 base from J, the gap between germline ends came to 16 bases. Per the germline V gene, CDR1 is LNHNV and CDR2 is YYDKDF (reference sequence). CDR3 sequence reads: CATADRHSGTDTQYF. In nucleotides, the CDR3 is TGTGCCACCGCAGACAGGCATTCCGGCACAGATACGCAGTATTTT.

For this clonotype: This may arise from a read error, as a much more abundant clone is one base away. The chain recombines TRBV4-3 with TRBJ2-7, with D tentatively TRBD1 (6 bases). The CDR3 contains 15 residues. Between the trimmed V and J ends, which lost 0 bases and 1 base, there was a span of 10 bases. CDR1 is LGHNA and CDR2 is YSLEER in the germline V gene. The CDR3 loop is CASSQEGHGSYEQYF. The CDR3 DNA is TGCGCCAGCAGCCAAGAGGGACACGGTTCCTACGAGCAGTACTTC.